This is a list of T cell receptor beta chains from one sample in a study of monozygotic twins with inflammatory bowel disease. After re-calling the 5' RACE reads, TCRdb lists one entry per CDR3 protein, DNA absent. The table for this sample gives about 440,000 distinct CDR3 sequences. Sequenced input: blood. These receptors all stem from a human donor with ulcerative colitis or Crohn's disease, or a healthy co-twin of an affected twin (not recorded which). Each CDR3 is given with its conserved first and last residue.

j_call,v_call,cdr3_length,cdr3_aa
TRBJ2-1,TRBV24-1,17,CATSDRLAEFGNNEQFF
TRBJ2-4,TRBV15,17,CATSRDGGIKAKNIQYF
TRBJ2-5,TRBV20-1,15,CSASALTGGGETQYF
TRBJ2-5,TRBV9,15,CASSVALALGETQYF
TRBJ1-4,TRBV6-1,14,CASRTGTGDEKLFF
TRBJ2-3,TRBV7-9,15,CASSLDRGMEDTQYF
TRBJ1-5,TRBV20-1,14,CSASRSNSNQPQHF
TRBJ2-1,TRBV20-1,13,CSEWSSGGNEQFF
TRBJ2-7,TRBV28,13,CASRGAPWDEQYF
TRBJ2-3,TRBV5-1,14,CASNHRTSGDTQYF
TRBJ2-7,TRBV7-9,15,CASSLAMGQMYEQYF
TRBJ2-3,TRBV24-1,16,CATSDPGATSTDTQYF
TRBJ2-7,TRBV18,16,CASSPLPSGSSYEQYF
TRBJ2-3,TRBV12-3/TRBV12-4,16,CASSLGASVSTDTQYF
TRBJ1-2,TRBV20-1,12,CSARWDFYGYTF
TRBJ2-7,TRBV9,15,CASSSRDRVSYEQYF
TRBJ2-3,TRBV27,15,CASSTRKVMTDTQYF
TRBJ2-1,TRBV29-1,15,CSVEDPGGSYNEQFF
TRBJ2-1,TRBV30,14,CAWSPRQGRNEQFF
TRBJ2-1,TRBV19,15,CASSMDGGLVNEQFF
TRBJ1-5,TRBV30,14,CAWSPGQGHQPQHF
TRBJ2-3,TRBV5-4,16,CASSLDAGGITDTQYF
TRBJ1-1,TRBV7-9,13,CASSEGRYTEAFF
TRBJ2-3,TRBV28,17,CASTSGGAHPVTDTQYF
TRBJ2-7,TRBV7-6,15,CASSLLVGPAYEQYF
TRBJ1-1,TRBV27,15,CASSPWTGKGTEAFF
TRBJ2-7,TRBV28,14,CASSLIGLVSEQYF
TRBJ2-3,TRBV12-3/TRBV12-4,16,CASSLRSTGFTDTQYF
TRBJ1-3,TRBV4-1,16,CASSQDSGIAGNTIYF
TRBJ1-2,TRBV5-1,16,CASSLGGTGTNYGYTF